This is a list of T cell receptor beta chains from one sample in a study of patients and donors after allogeneic stem cell transplantation. Using its own MiXCR run on the RT-PCR reads, TCRdb lists one record per CDR3 protein. The profile shows about 210,000 distinct CDR3 sequences, 38% of them singletons. Material: blood, either unsorted or a sorted T cell fraction (not recorded which). Receptor source: a human donor who was either an allogeneic HSCT recipient or a stem cell or donor lymphocyte infusion donor (not recorded which). It is not recorded whose cells these are; they may come from a transplant donor. Both conserved end residues are part of each CDR3. A D gene is named only where the DNA matches it firmly. Size is stated for part of the rows, as once, few or many counts, or as a class when the clone is expanded.

>TRBV12-3/TRBV12-4|TRBD1|TRBJ1-1|-
TGTGCCAGCAGTTTGGGGGACAGTATTGAAGCTTTCTTT
CASSLGDSIEAFF
>TRBV5-1|TRBD1|TRBJ2-2|-
TGCGCCAGCAGTTTCCGACAGGGTAGGGCCGGGGAGCTGTTTTTT
CASSFRQGRAGELFF
>TRBV5-5|-|TRBJ1-4|-
TGTGCCAGCAGCACCTCCGGGACAAGTGATGAAAAACTGTTTTTT
CASSTSGTSDEKLFF
>TRBV29-1|-|TRBJ2-1|-
TGCAGCGCCAAAAGGGAATACAATGAGCAGTTCTTC
CSAKREYNEQFF
>TRBV20-1|TRBD1|TRBJ1-1|-
TGCAGTGCGCCGGGACAGGGGACCCGAGAAGCTTTCTTT
CSAPGQGTREAFF
>TRBV9|-|TRBJ2-5|few
TGTGCCAGCAGCGTAGGGGGCGTTGGGGAGACCCAGTACTTC
CASSVGGVGETQYF
>TRBV12-3/TRBV12-4|-|TRBJ1-2|-
TGTGCCAGCAGTTGGACGGGACTATTGGGCTACACCTTC
CASSWTGLLGYTF
>TRBV10-3|-|TRBJ1-1|few
TGTGCCATCAGTGGGACCCCTAACTCAATGAACACTGAAGCTTTCTTT
CAISGTPNSMNTEAFF
>TRBV18|TRBD1|TRBJ1-1|few
TGTGCCAGCTCACCGGGGACAGGACAGGGTGAAGCTTTCTTT
CASSPGTGQGEAFF
>TRBV12-3/TRBV12-4|-|TRBJ1-4|-
TGTGCCAGCAGTTTCCGGAGGGGACGCTCCACACTGTTTTTT
CASSFRRGRSTLFF
>TRBV10-3|-|TRBJ1-6|few
TGTGCCATCATCCCGTGGTCCTATAATTCACCCCTCCACTTT
CAIIPWSYNSPLHF
>TRBV20-1|-|TRBJ1-1|-
TGCAGTGCTAGAGACCCGGACGGGAACACTGAAGCTTTCTTT
CSARDPDGNTEAFF
>TRBV5-8|-|TRBJ1-1|few
TGTGCCAGCAGGTCTTTTTATCACGGGACTGAAGCTTTCTTT
CASRSFYHGTEAFF
>TRBV7-6|-|TRBJ2-7|-
TGTGCCAGCAGCTTAGAGGGACGAGGCTCCTACGAGCAGTACTTC
CASSLEGRGSYEQYF
>TRBV10-3|-|TRBJ1-1|-
TGTGCCATCAGTGTTCAGCGGCTAGCTGAAGCTTTCTTT
CAISVQRLAEAFF
>TRBV7-2|TRBD1|TRBJ1-3|few
TGTGCCAGCAGCTTAATGCCAGGGGGCTCTGGAAACACCATATATTTT
CASSLMPGGSGNTIYF
>TRBV18|-|TRBJ1-5|few
TGTGCCAGCTCAACAGCTAGGGGAGGGCAGCCCCAGCATTTT
CASSTARGGQPQHF
>TRBV7-6|-|TRBJ1-2|-
TGTGCCAGCAGCTTAGCTGGGCATGGCTACACCTTC
CASSLAGHGYTF
>TRBV28|-|TRBJ2-5|-
TGTGCCAGCAGTTTCCCCAGGGGGGCCAGGACCCAGTACTTC
CASSFPRGARTQYF
>TRBV28|TRBD1|TRBJ1-2|many
TGTGCCAGCAGTTTATCCGGGACAGGGAAGACTAACTATGGCTACACCTTC
CASSLSGTGKTNYGYTF
>TRBV20-1|TRBD1|TRBJ2-4|-
TGCAGTGCTAGAACAGGGGTAGACATTCAGTACTTC
CSARTGVDIQYF
>TRBV6-6|-|TRBJ1-4|many
TGTGCCAGCAGAGGACATTACGGAGACGAAAAACTGTTTTTT
CASRGHYGDEKLFF
>TRBV12-3/TRBV12-4|-|TRBJ1-1|few
TGTGCCAGCAGTAAACCGCCTCAGGAGGCTTTCTTT
CASSKPPQEAFF
>TRBV30|-|TRBJ2-3|few
TGTGCCCGCTCCGTTGGGGCTGCTTACACAGATACGCAGTATTTT
CARSVGAAYTDTQYF
>TRBV2|TRBD1|TRBJ1-5|-
TGTGCCAGCACTCCAGGACAGGGTCAGCCCCAGCATTTT
CASTPGQGQPQHF
>TRBV7-2|-|TRBJ1-6|few
TGTGCCAGCAGCTTAGGTTTGAGAGAACTGGTCAATTCACCCCTCCACTTT
CASSLGLRELVNSPLHF
>TRBV7-6|-|TRBJ1-2|few
TGTGCCAGCAGCTGGGGAGCAGGGGTCGGTGGCTACACCTTC
CASSWGAGVGGYTF
>TRBV4-3|-|TRBJ2-3|-
TGCGCCAGCAGCCAAACTAGGGTAGATACGCAGTATTTT
CASSQTRVDTQYF
>TRBV10-3|-|TRBJ1-6|few
TGTGCCATCAGTGGGTCGGGGACATATAATTCACCCCTCCACTTT
CAISGSGTYNSPLHF
>TRBV5-6|TRBD1|TRBJ1-1|-
TGTGCCAGCAGCTTGAGAGACAGGGGGACGAACACTGAAGCTTTCTTT
CASSLRDRGTNTEAFF
>TRBV5-1|-|TRBJ2-3|few
TGCGCCAGCAGCTTGATGGGCCGAGGCACAGATACGCAGTATTTT
CASSLMGRGTDTQYF
>TRBV5-1|-|TRBJ1-2|few
TGCGCCAGCAGCTTGATCCCCCGGGACTATGGCTACACCTTC
CASSLIPRDYGYTF
>TRBV29-1|-|TRBJ1-4|-
TGCAGCGTTGTGGGGATCACTAATGAAAAACTGTTTTTT
CSVVGITNEKLFF
>TRBV7-2|-|TRBJ2-2|-
TGTGCCAGCAGCTTAGCGAGGGTAACCGGGGAGCTGTTTTTT
CASSLARVTGELFF
>TRBV29-1|-|TRBJ1-1|few
TGCAGCTCCCGGTTTGCGAACACTGAAGCTTTCTTT
CSSRFANTEAFF
>TRBV5-1|TRBD1|TRBJ1-2|-
TGCGCCAGCAGCGCCCGACAGGGCAGGACGGGCTACACCTTC
CASSARQGRTGYTF
>TRBV27|TRBD1|TRBJ1-5|-
TGTGCCAGCAGTTTAAACAGGGGATATAGCAATCAGCCCCAGCATTTT
CASSLNRGYSNQPQHF
>TRBV12-3/TRBV12-4|-|TRBJ1-1|few
TGTGCCAGCAACCGAAGGGGTACTGGAGCTGAAGCTTTCTTT
CASNRRGTGAEAFF
>TRBV29-1|-|TRBJ1-5|-
TGCAGCGCTGATGGGGGTAACGGGCAGCCCCAGCATTTT
CSADGGNGQPQHF
>TRBV5-1|-|TRBJ1-6|-
TGCGCCAGCAGCTTGGCCGGGCAGAGTAATTCACCCCTCCACTTT
CASSLAGQSNSPLHF
>TRBV5-1|TRBD2|TRBJ2-1|-
TGCGCCAGCAGCGTGGGACTAGCGGGGGTAGCTCACAATGAGCAGTTCTTC
CASSVGLAGVAHNEQFF
>TRBV5-1|-|TRBJ1-1|few
TGCGCCAGCAGTTCAGATCTGGAAGAAGCTTTCTTT
CASSSDLEEAFF
>TRBV10-3|-|TRBJ2-7|few
TGTGCCATCAGTGAGGGGGCTCCACAGGGTTTCTCCTACGAGCAGTACTTC
CAISEGAPQGFSYEQYF
>TRBV5-1|-|TRBJ1-1|many
TGTGCCAGCAGCTTAGCAGGGAACACTGAAGCTTTCTTT
CASSLAGNTEAFF
>TRBV15|TRBD1|TRBJ1-2|-
TGTGCCACCAGCAGCTGGGACAGGACCCTCCTCTATGGCTACACCTTC
CATSSWDRTLLYGYTF
>TRBV12-3/TRBV12-4|-|TRBJ2-5|few
TGTGCCAGCAGTCCGGGGGGCCCAGAGACCCAGTACTTC
CASSPGGPETQYF
>TRBV29-1|-|TRBJ1-2|-
TGCAGCGTTGACGGGCTGATGGGGGGCTACACCTTC
CSVDGLMGGYTF
>TRBV9|-|TRBJ1-1|-
TGTGCCAGCAGCAGGGGGGGAAACACTGAAGCTTTCTTT
CASSRGGNTEAFF
>TRBV4-3|-|TRBJ1-2|-
TGCGCCAGCAGCCAAGAAGGGACGGATTCTTTCTATGGCTACACCTTC
CASSQEGTDSFYGYTF
>TRBV12-3/TRBV12-4|TRBD1|TRBJ1-2|few
TGTGCCAGCAGCCCCACTATACAGGGGGCGGGAAACTATGGCTACACCTTC
CASSPTIQGAGNYGYTF
>TRBV28|-|TRBJ1-4|-
TGTGCCAGCAGTGCTCCGGGGGGACGGCTGGGAAAACTGTTTTTT
CASSAPGGRLGKLFF
>TRBV6-1|TRBD1|TRBJ1-5|once
TGTGCCAGCAGCAACCGGGACAGGCGAAATCAGCCCCAGCATTTT
CASSNRDRRNQPQHF
>TRBV19|-|TRBJ1-1|-
TGTGCCAGTACAGTATCGGCGGAGAACACTGAAGCTTTCTTT
CASTVSAENTEAFF
>TRBV29-1|TRBD1|TRBJ1-2|-
TGCAGCGTTACCCGGGACAGGGAAGGCTACACCTTC
CSVTRDREGYTF